The 27 T cell receptor beta chains presented below share a single source sample, sequenced in a study of T cell responses to AZD1222 COVID-19 vaccine. The assay was immunoSEQ multiplex PCR, and TCRdb's table has in-frame clones only and misses some. The repertoire holds around 160,000 clones, with roughly nine tenths as singletons. Specimen: peripheral blood, collected on day 0 of AZD1222 vaccination. The receptors come from an adult in good health.

This clone appeared once. This rearrangement joins TRBV9 to TRBJ1-3, with D possibly TRBD1 on 6 matching bases. V lost 4 bases and J lost 4, with 18 bases in between. Germline-derived CDR1 and CDR2 are SGDLS and YYNGEE. The CDR3 loop spans 16 amino acids. The CDR3 loop is CASSPTSNRAGNTIYF. CDR3 in DNA: TGTGCCAGCAGCCCCACCAGTAACAGGGCAGGAAACACCATATATTTT.

This clone was detected a few times. V gene TRBV5-4 combines with J gene TRBJ1-3; TRBD1 might be the D (5 bases). The CDR3 has 15 residues. Between the trimmed V and J ends, which lost 0 bases and 1 base, there was a span of 8 bases. Germline-derived CDR1 and CDR2 are SGHNT and YYREEE (reference sequence). CDR3 protein: CASSLEGLSGNTIYF. CDR3 sequence (DNA): TGTGCCAGCAGCTTGGAGGGGTTGTCTGGAAACACCATATATTTT. Supplemented by reference TRBV5-4 and TRBJ1-3, the full variable domain reads ETGVTQSPTHLIKTRGQQVTLRCSSQSGHNTVSWYQQALGQGPQFIFQYYREEENGRGNFPPRFSGLQFPNYSSELNVNALELDDSALYLCASSLEGLSGNTIYFGEGSWLTVV.

The chain couples TRBV27 to TRBJ2-1; D is undetermined. V dropped 6 bases and J dropped 7 bases, with 10 bases sitting between them. In germline, CDR1 is MNHEY, CDR2 SMNVEV (reference sequence). The CDR3 consists of 12 residues. The CDR3 here is CASRLTRNEQFF. The CDR3 DNA reads as TGTGCCAGCAGACTTACCCGAAATGAGCAGTTCTTC.

In this sample, this clone turned up once. This chain links TRBV23-1 with TRBJ1-3; D might be TRBD1 (5 bases). TRBV23-1 is noted as an ORF with a role that remains uncertain. This CDR3 has 15 amino acids. Trimming removed 4 bases at V and 1 base at J, with 11 bases between. CDR3: CASSRPRQSGNTIYF. CDR3 bases: TGCGCCAGCAGTCGCCCTCGACAGTCTGGAAACACCATATATTTT.

The V and J genes are TRBV30 and TRBJ2-4; D is unresolved. The CDR3 is 14 amino acids. Germline values: CDR1 GTSNPN, CDR2 SVGIG (reference sequence). The V end was cut by 3 bases, the J end by 8 bases, with 17 bases between. Written as DNA, the CDR3 is TGTGCCTGGAGCCACAATTACTACGCGTACATTCAGTACTTC. As protein: CAWSHNYYAYIQYF. Drawing the rest from reference TRBV30 and TRBJ2-4, the complete variable domain is SQTIHQWPATLVQPVGSPLSLECTVEGTSNPNLYWYRQAAGRGLQLLFYSVGIGQISSEVPQNLSASRPQDRQFILSSKKLLLSDSGFYLCAWSHNYYAYIQYFGAGTRLSVL.

The V call is TRBV3-1 (or the pseudogene TRBV3-2), the J call TRBJ1-1, with TRBD1 as a possible D gene (6 bases). V was clipped by 0 bases and J by 8 bases, with 10 bases between them. Germline V CDR1 and CDR2: LGHDT, YNNKEL (reference sequence). This CDR3 has 13 amino acids. CDR3 coding DNA: TGTGCCAGCAGCCAAGATGGGGGGCGGGAAGCTTTCTTT. The encoded protein is CASSQDGGREAFF.

This clone appeared a single time. The rearrangement uses TRBV27 and TRBJ1-4, with 7 bases matching TRBD1. J lost 8 bases, V lost 11 bases, and 14 bases had no gene match. Germline V gives CDR1 MNHEY, CDR2 SMNVEV (reference sequence). This CDR3 is 14 amino acids long. This CDR3 is CAAAQTGMGEKLFF. CDR3 DNA sequence: TGTGCCGCAGCCCAGACAGGGATGGGAGAAAAACTGTTTTTT.

This chain's CDR3 is CARSGRGYEQYF. In nucleotides, the CDR3 is TGCGCCCGTTCCGGGAGGGGATACGAGCAGTACTTC. V usage is TRBV4-3 and J usage is TRBJ2-7; TRBD2 matches 8 bases. CDR1 LGHNA and CDR2 YSLEER come from the germline V gene. V dropped 11 bases and J dropped 4; count of bases not matched to a gene: 7. The CDR3 runs to 12 residues.

The rearrangement uses TRBV19 and TRBJ2-1, with D unclear. The CDR3 covers 15 residues. The germline gives CDR1 LNHDA, CDR2 SQIVND (reference sequence). V shed 2 bases and J shed 0 bases, with 8 bases lying between them. Written as DNA, the CDR3 is TGTGCCAGTAGTATACGTCTGGGCTCCTACAATGAGCAGTTCTTC. It codes for CASSIRLGSYNEQFF.

This sequence joins TRBV27 and TRBJ1-5; the D is unclear. Germline V lookup: CDR1 MNHEY, CDR2 SMNVEV (reference sequence). The CDR3 consists of 12 residues. The V end lost 6 bases, the J end lost 4 bases, and 7 bases lay between the germline ends. CDR3 residues: CASSSQNQPQHF. Here the CDR3 DNA reads TGTGCCAGCAGCTCCCAGAATCAGCCCCAGCATTTT.

For the CDR3, the DNA is TGTGCCAGCAGCTTACAGGGTCCCCAATCGCCCCAGCATTTT. This sequence encodes CASSLQGPQSPQHF. This chain joins TRBV5-6 and TRBJ1-5; TRBD1 is a possible D gene (6 bases). Looked up from germline, CDR1 is SGHDT and CDR2 is YYEEEE. This CDR3 region has 14 residues. Trimming removed 2 bases from V and 9 bases from J, with 15 bases in between.

The chain carries TRBV30 and TRBJ1-1, with D tentatively TRBD1 (5 bases). V lost 4 bases to trimming and J lost 7 bases, with 10 bases between them. CDR1 GTSNPN and CDR2 SVGIG come from the germline V gene (reference sequence). The length of the CDR3 is 11 residues. CDR3 loop: CAWIGGNEAFF. CDR3 bases: TGTGCCTGGATTGGGGGGAATGAAGCTTTCTTT.

V is TRBV24-1 and J is TRBJ1-2, with D perhaps TRBD1 (6 bases). Trimming shortened V by 6 bases and J by 2 bases, and 9 bases separated the two germline ends. The CDR3 consists of 13 residues. Per the germline V gene, CDR1 is KGHDR and CDR2 is SFDVKD. DNA for the CDR3: TGTGCCACCAGTCTGACAGGCAACTATGGCTACACCTTC. This encodes CATSLTGNYGYTF.

This clone has more than one count but fewer than ten. The CDR3 reads CASGQGQPQHF. DNA for the CDR3: TGTGCCAGCGGGCAAGGTCAGCCCCAGCATTTT. The V call is TRBV6-4, the J call TRBJ1-5; D is uncertain. CDR3 length equals 11 residues. CDR1 and CDR2 from the germline V gene are MRHNA and SNTAGT. V was clipped by 8 bases and J by 6 bases, with 8 bases between them.

CDR3 sequence (DNA): TGTGCCAGTAGTCCCCGCGGACAGGGGGCGGGTATGAGGGAGCTGTTTTTT. Translated: CASSPRGQGAGMRELFF. This chain links TRBV19 with TRBJ2-2, with TRBD1 identical over 11 bases. CDR3 length: 17 residues. After removal of 5 bases from V and 9 bases from J, the junction contained 14 bases not matched to a gene. Germline-derived CDR1 and CDR2 are LNHDA and SQIVND (reference sequence).

The chain combines TRBV9 with TRBJ1-3; D gene uncertain. V was pared by 2 bases and J by 2 bases, with 11 bases between. The CDR3 spans 15 residues. Germline V CDR1 and CDR2: SGDLS, YYNGEE. This CDR3 is CASSVGAGAGNTIYF. CDR3 DNA: TGTGCCAGCAGCGTCGGTGCCGGGGCTGGAAACACCATATATTTT.

This clone is a singleton in its sample. J is TRBJ2-3 and V is TRBV4-3, with D possibly being TRBD1 (5 bases). CDR1 and CDR2 from the germline V gene are LGHNA and YSLEER. V shed 4 bases and J shed 3 bases, with 14 bases lying between them. The CDR3 is made up of 15 amino acids. The CDR3 coding sequence is TGCGCCAGCAGCCCACGGGTGAAGGGGACAGATACGCAGTATTTT. Translated, it gives CASSPRVKGTDTQYF.

CDR3 sequence (DNA): TGTGCCAGCAGTACATGGGACAGGGGGCAATCTGGAAACACCATATATTTT. As protein: CASSTWDRGQSGNTIYF. The J gene is TRBJ1-3, the V gene TRBV28, with 12 bases fitting TRBD1. Germline V lookup: CDR1 MDHEN, CDR2 SYDVKM. The CDR3 totals 17 residues. V shed 5 bases and J 1 base; nucleotides not matched to a gene: 6.

V is TRBV6-5 and J is TRBJ2-5; the D is unclear. V dropped 0 bases and J dropped 5 bases, with 1 base sitting between them. Germline-derived CDR1 and CDR2 are MNHEY and SVGAGI. This CDR3 region has 11 residues. The CDR3 DNA follows: TGTGCCAGCAGTTACTCGGAGACCCAGTACTTC. Protein: CASSYSETQYF.

The V call is TRBV7-2, the J call TRBJ2-2, with unresolved D. The CDR3 covers 11 residues. V lost 2 bases to trimming and J lost 6 bases, with 1 base between them. Germline CDR1 and CDR2: SGHTA and FQGNSA. The CDR3 DNA sequence: TGTGCCAGCAGCTTACCCGGGGAGCTGTTTTTT. It codes for CASSLPGELFF.

The chain has TRBV29-1 and TRBJ1-1, with a weak D call TRBD1 (5 bases). This CDR3 comprises 13 residues. V was trimmed by 5 bases and J by 4 bases, leaving 14 bases between them. Germline assignment: CDR1 SQVTM and CDR2 ANQGSEA. The CDR3 region is CSVQVDRGTEAFF. Here the CDR3 DNA reads TGCAGCGTTCAAGTGGATAGGGGCACTGAAGCTTTCTTT.

This sequence joins TRBV18 and TRBJ2-2, with D tentatively TRBD2 (5 bases). V lost 6 bases to trimming and J lost 0 bases, with 17 bases between them. The CDR3 consists of 17 residues. Germline V lookup: CDR1 KGHSH, CDR2 LQKENI. The CDR3 protein is CASSLLRAGPNTGELFF. CDR3 DNA: TGTGCCAGCTCCCTCTTAAGGGCGGGCCCGAACACCGGGGAGCTGTTTTTT.

The table lists this clone with a count of one. This chain uses TRBV24-1 with TRBJ2-1; D perhaps matches TRBD2 (6 bases). The CDR3 is 14 amino acids. Germline V gene data show CDR1 as KGHDR and CDR2 as SFDVKD. The germline V and J ends were trimmed by 8 bases and 3 bases, with 13 bases remaining between them. Here the CDR3 reads CATMRSGLYNEQFF. The CDR3 DNA reads as TGTGCCACCATGCGGAGCGGGCTCTACAATGAGCAGTTCTTC.

The chain carries TRBV7-3 and TRBJ2-3, with a possible D match to TRBD2 (5 bases). Germline loops: CDR1 SGHTA, CDR2 FQGTGA. The CDR3 contains 13 residues. V was trimmed by 5 bases and J by 5 bases, leaving 11 bases between them. CDR3 sequence reads: CASSVLLGDTQYF. The CDR3 DNA reads TGTGCCAGCAGCGTATTACTAGGAGATACGCAGTATTTT. The entire variable domain, with the rest obtained from reference TRBV7-3 and TRBJ2-3, is as follows: GAGVSQTPSNKVTEKGKYVELRCDPISGHTALYWYRQSLGQGPEFLIYFQGTGAADDSGLPNDRFFAVRPEGSVSTLKIQRTERGDSAVYLCASSVLLGDTQYFGPGTRLTVL.

A single count supports this clone. J is TRBJ1-3 and V is TRBV5-6, with 7 bases lining up with TRBD1. The germline V gene has CDR1 SGHDT and CDR2 YYEEEE. With V trimmed by 5 bases and J by 0 bases, 11 bases remained unmatched. This CDR3 contains 17 residues. The CDR3 DNA reads TGTGCCAGCAGTCCCCTAAGGGACAGAAGCTCTGGAAACACCATATATTTT. As protein: CASSPLRDRSSGNTIYF.

The chain combines TRBV2 with TRBJ2-1; D is unclear. Germline assignment: CDR1 SNHLY and CDR2 FYNNEI. The CDR3 contains 14 residues. V lost 0 bases, J lost 1 base, and 4 bases lay in between. In nucleotides, the CDR3 is TGTGCCAGCAGTGAAGCGCCGTCCTACAATGAGCAGTTCTTC. Amino acids: CASSEAPSYNEQFF.

The chain has TRBV7-2 and TRBJ1-2; D is uncertain. V was trimmed by 5 bases and J by 8 bases, leaving 15 bases between them. The germline CDR1 and CDR2 sequences are SGHTA and FQGNSA. This CDR3 spans 13 amino acids. The CDR3 protein is CASSPRPRSGYTF. In DNA form, the CDR3 reads TGTGCCAGCAGCCCCCGACCTCGCTCGGGCTACACCTTC.